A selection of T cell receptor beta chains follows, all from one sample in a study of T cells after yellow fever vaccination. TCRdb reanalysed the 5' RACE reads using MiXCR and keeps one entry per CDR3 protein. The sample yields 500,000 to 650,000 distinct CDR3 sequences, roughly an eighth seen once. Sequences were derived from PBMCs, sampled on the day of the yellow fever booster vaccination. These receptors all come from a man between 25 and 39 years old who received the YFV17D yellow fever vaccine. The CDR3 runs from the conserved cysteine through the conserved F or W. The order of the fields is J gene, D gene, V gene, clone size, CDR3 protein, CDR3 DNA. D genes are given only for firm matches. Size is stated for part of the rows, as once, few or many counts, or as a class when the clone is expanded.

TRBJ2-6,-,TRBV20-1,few,CSARSGGPGANVLTF,TGCAGTGCTAGATCCGGGGGCCCTGGGGCCAACGTCCTGACTTTC
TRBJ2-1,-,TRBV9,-,CASSQTQGTRYNEQFF,TGTGCCAGCAGCCAAACACAGGGGACTCGCTACAATGAGCAGTTCTTC
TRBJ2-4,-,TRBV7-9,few,CASSPNTLAKNIQYF,TGTGCCAGCAGCCCGAACACATTAGCCAAAAACATTCAGTACTTC
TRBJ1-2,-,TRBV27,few,CASSPLGYGYTF,TGTGCCAGCAGTCCGCTTGGCTATGGCTACACCTTC
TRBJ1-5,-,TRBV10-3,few,CAISVSSNQPQHF,TGTGCCATCAGTGTAAGTAGCAATCAGCCCCAGCATTTT
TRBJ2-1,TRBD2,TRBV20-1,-,CSARRLAAQSDEQFF,TGCAGTGCTAGAAGGCTAGCGGCCCAATCCGATGAGCAGTTCTTC
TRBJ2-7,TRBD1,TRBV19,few,CASSTYRDRSYEQYF,TGTGCCAGTAGTACGTACCGGGACAGGAGCTACGAGCAGTACTTC
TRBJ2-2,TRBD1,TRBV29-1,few,CSVGRGTIGELFF,TGCAGCGTTGGCAGGGGGACGATCGGGGAGCTGTTTTTT
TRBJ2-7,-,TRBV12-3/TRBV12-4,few,CASSSGLINEQYF,TGTGCCAGCAGCTCAGGACTTATCAACGAGCAGTACTTC
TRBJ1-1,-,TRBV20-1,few,CSARDLKGLVPNTEAFF,TGCAGTGCTAGAGATCTTAAGGGGTTAGTACCGAACACTGAAGCTTTCTTT
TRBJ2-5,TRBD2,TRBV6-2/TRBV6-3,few,CASRPRWGLAGVGQETQYF,TGTGCCAGCAGACCCCGGTGGGGACTAGCGGGAGTCGGCCAAGAGACCCAGTACTTC
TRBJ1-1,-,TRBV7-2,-,CASSLSPIIAEAFF,TGTGCCAGCAGCTTATCCCCGATAATTGCTGAAGCTTTCTTT
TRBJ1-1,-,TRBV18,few,CASSRGGKSPSAAFF,TGTGCCAGCTCACGAGGGGGTAAGAGCCCTTCTGCAGCTTTCTTT
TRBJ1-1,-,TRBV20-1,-,CSAREAQGGTEAFF,TGCAGTGCCCGAGAGGCCCAGGGAGGGACTGAAGCTTTCTTT
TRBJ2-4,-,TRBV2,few,CASSPGISNIQYF,TGTGCCAGCAGCCCAGGGATATCAAACATTCAGTACTTC
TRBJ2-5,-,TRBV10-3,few,CAIRDQETQYF,TGTGCCATCAGGGATCAAGAGACCCAGTACTTC
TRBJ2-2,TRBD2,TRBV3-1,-,CATCQNSGRAGTGELFF,TGTGCCACCTGCCAAAACAGCGGGAGGGCCGGGACCGGGGAGCTGTTTTTT
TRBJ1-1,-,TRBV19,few,CASSGPGTLNTEAFF,TGTGCCAGTAGTGGTCCCGGGACATTGAACACTGAAGCTTTCTTT
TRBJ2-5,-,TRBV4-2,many,CASSRQVSGTETQYF,TGTGCCAGCAGCCGGCAGGTGTCGGGTACAGAGACCCAGTACTTC
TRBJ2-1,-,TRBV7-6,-,CASSLKENYNEQFF,TGTGCCAGCAGCTTAAAGGAGAACTACAATGAGCAGTTCTTC
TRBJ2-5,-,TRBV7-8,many,CASSSRTVGTQYF,TGTGCCAGCAGCTCCAGGACAGTGGGGACCCAGTACTTC
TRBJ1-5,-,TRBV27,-,CASSLRKTGNGNQPQHF,TGTGCCAGCAGCCTTCGGAAAACAGGAAATGGCAATCAGCCCCAGCATTTT
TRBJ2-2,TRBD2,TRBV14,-,CASHLSGRTGELFF,TGTGCCAGCCACCTTAGCGGGAGGACCGGGGAGCTGTTTTTT
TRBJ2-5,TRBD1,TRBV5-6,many,CASSTDRGETQYF,TGTGCCAGCAGCACGGACAGGGGAGAGACCCAGTACTTC
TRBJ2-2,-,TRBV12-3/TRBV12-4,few,CASSREFSTGELFF,TGTGCCAGCAGTCGAGAGTTTAGCACCGGGGAGCTGTTTTTT
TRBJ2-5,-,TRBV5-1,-,CASSFRTASETQYF,TGCGCCAGCAGCTTCCGGACAGCCTCAGAGACCCAGTACTTC
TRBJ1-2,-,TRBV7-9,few,CASSLGRKDRYGYTF,TGTGCCAGCAGCTTAGGGCGAAAAGACAGATATGGCTACACCTTC
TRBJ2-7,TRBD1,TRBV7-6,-,CASSFGTGWEEQYF,TGTGCCAGCAGCTTCGGGACAGGGTGGGAAGAGCAGTACTTC
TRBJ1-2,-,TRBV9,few,CASSVDWSNYGYTF,TGTGCCAGCAGCGTAGACTGGAGCAACTATGGCTACACCTTC
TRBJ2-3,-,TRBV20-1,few,CSAGGHQGGAYTDTQYF,TGCAGTGCTGGGGGTCATCAAGGAGGGGCCTACACAGATACGCAGTATTTT
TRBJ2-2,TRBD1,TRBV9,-,CASSWDSRDTGELFF,TGTGCCAGCAGTTGGGACAGCCGCGACACCGGGGAGCTGTTTTTT
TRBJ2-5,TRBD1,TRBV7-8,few,CASSSTGGYQETQYF,TGTGCCAGCAGCTCGACAGGGGGTTATCAAGAGACCCAGTACTTC
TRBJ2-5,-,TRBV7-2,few,CASSPFSVSVETQYF,TGTGCCAGCAGCCCCTTCTCGGTGAGCGTGGAGACCCAGTACTTC
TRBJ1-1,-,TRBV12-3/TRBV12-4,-,CASSLGPQNTEAFF,TGTGCCAGCAGTTTAGGACCCCAGAACACTGAAGCTTTCTTT
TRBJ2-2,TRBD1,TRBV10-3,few,CAISPGQGARTGELFF,TGTGCCATCAGTCCCGGACAGGGGGCGCGCACCGGGGAGCTGTTTTTT
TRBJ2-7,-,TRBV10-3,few,CAIRPGAGAYEQYF,TGTGCCATCAGGCCCGGAGCAGGGGCCTACGAGCAGTACTTC
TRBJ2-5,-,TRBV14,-,CASSQEYQAQYF,TGTGCCAGCAGCCAAGAATATCAGGCCCAGTACTTC
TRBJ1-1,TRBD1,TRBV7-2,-,CASSLERQGLSTEAFF,TGTGCCAGCAGCTTAGAGAGACAGGGGTTATCCACTGAAGCTTTCTTT
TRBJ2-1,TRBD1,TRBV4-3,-,CASSQEGTGVHEQFF,TGCGCCAGCAGCCAGGAGGGGACAGGGGTCCATGAGCAGTTCTTC
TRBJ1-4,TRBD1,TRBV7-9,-,CASSYTGGANEKLFF,TGTGCCAGCAGCTATACAGGGGGTGCTAATGAAAAACTGTTTTTT
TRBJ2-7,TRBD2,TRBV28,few,CASSPSGRSYEQYF,TGTGCCAGCAGTCCTAGCGGGAGGTCTTACGAGCAGTACTTC
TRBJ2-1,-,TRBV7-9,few,CASSLDGWNEQFF,TGTGCCAGCAGCTTAGACGGCTGGAATGAGCAGTTCTTC
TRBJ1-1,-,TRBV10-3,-,CATRVNTEAFF,TGTGCCACCCGGGTTAACACTGAAGCTTTCTTT
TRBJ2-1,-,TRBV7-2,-,CASSFNRNEQFF,TGTGCCAGCAGTTTCAACAGGAATGAGCAGTTCTTC
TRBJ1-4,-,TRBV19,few,CASNRAGRADEKLFF,TGTGCCAGTAACAGAGCAGGGAGAGCGGATGAAAAACTGTTTTTT
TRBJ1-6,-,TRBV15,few,CATSRGEGSPLHF,TGTGCCACCAGCAGGGGCGAGGGCTCACCCCTCCACTTT
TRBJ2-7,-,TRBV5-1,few,CASSLLPKVKGSAEQYF,TGCGCCAGCAGCTTGCTCCCCAAAGTAAAAGGCTCCGCCGAGCAGTACTTC
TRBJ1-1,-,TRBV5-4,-,CASSLKSRTEAFF,TGTGCCAGCAGTCTCAAAAGTCGTACTGAAGCTTTCTTT
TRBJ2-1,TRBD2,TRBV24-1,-,CATSSIGGGDNEQFF,TGTGCCACCAGTAGCATCGGCGGGGGGGACAATGAGCAGTTCTTC
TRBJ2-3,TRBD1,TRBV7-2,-,CASSPKDRGHPDTQYF,TGTGCCAGCAGCCCAAAGGACAGGGGGCATCCAGATACGCAGTATTTT
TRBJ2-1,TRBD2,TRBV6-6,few,CASITSVGDEQFF,TGTGCCAGCATTACTAGCGTGGGCGATGAGCAGTTCTTC
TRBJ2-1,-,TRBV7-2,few,CASSPPGTRADEQFF,TGTGCCAGCAGCCCACCCGGGACCCGGGCTGATGAGCAGTTCTTC